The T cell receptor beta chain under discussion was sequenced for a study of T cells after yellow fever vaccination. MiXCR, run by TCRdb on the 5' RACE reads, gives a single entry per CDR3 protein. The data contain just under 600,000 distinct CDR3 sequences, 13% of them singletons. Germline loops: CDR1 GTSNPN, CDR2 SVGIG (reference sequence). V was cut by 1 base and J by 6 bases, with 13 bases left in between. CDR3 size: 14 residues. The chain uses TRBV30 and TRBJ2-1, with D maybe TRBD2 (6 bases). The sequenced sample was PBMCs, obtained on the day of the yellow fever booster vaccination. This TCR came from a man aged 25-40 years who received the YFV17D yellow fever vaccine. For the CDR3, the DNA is TGTGCCTGGAGTGAGGACTACTTCGTCAATGAGCAGTTCTTC. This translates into CAWSEDYFVNEQFF.